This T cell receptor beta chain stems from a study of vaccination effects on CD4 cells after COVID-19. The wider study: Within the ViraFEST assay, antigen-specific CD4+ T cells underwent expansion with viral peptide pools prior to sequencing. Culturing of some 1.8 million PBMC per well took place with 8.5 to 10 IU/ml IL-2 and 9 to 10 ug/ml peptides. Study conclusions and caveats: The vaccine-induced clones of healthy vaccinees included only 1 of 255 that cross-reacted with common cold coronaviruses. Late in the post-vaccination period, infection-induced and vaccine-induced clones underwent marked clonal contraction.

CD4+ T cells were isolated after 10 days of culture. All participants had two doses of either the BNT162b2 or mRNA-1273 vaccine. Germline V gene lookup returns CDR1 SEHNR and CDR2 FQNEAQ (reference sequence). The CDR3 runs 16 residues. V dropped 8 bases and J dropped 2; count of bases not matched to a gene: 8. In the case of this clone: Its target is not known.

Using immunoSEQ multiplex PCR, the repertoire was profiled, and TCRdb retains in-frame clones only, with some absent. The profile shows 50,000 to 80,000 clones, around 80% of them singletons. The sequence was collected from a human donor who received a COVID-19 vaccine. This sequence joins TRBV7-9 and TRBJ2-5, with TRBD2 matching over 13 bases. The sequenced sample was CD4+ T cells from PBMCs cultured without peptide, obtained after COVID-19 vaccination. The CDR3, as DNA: TGTGCCAGCCCCCCGGGACTAGCGGGGACACAAGAGACCCAGTACTTC. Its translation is CASPPGLAGTQETQYF. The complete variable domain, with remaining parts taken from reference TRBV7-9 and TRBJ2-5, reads DTGVSQNPRHKITKRGQNVTFRCDPISEHNRLYWYRQTLGQGPEFLTYFQNEAQLEKSRLLSDRFSAERPKGSFSTLEIQRTEQGDSAMYLCASPPGLAGTQETQYFGPGTRLLVL.